The 15 T cell receptor beta chains presented below share a single source sample, sequenced in a study of T cell responses to AZD1222 COVID-19 vaccine. Profiled with immunoSEQ multiplex PCR; TCRdb holds only in-frame clones, not every one. Of 120,000 to 150,000 clones detected, approximately 90% appear once; the ten largest clones hold roughly 2.1%. The sample was peripheral blood, taken on day 0 of AZD1222 vaccination. The receptors shown here come from an adult in good health.

The rearrangement links TRBV27 to TRBJ2-1; TRBD1 matches 8 bases. Per the germline V gene, CDR1 is MNHEY and CDR2 is SMNVEV (reference sequence). The CDR3 has 19 residues. Trimming took 9 bases from V and 6 from J; bases not matched to a gene: 25. The DNA of the CDR3 is TGTGCCAGTAGCAGCGTCAGGACAGGGACTTCTATGATTTCCAATGAGCAGTTCTTC. Its protein product is CASSSVRTGTSMISNEQFF.

V and J are TRBV11-3 and TRBJ2-2; D is undetermined. CDR3 length: 13 amino acids. The V end lost 3 bases, the J end lost 6 bases, and 8 bases lay between the germline ends. Germline V gene sequence: CDR1 SGHNT, CDR2 YENEEA. The CDR3 nucleotides read TGTGCCAGCAGCTTCCAGCACGCCGGGGAGCTGTTTTTT. Its protein product is CASSFQHAGELFF.

This clone showed up just once. This chain links TRBV7-3 with TRBJ1-2; no firm D call. The V and J ends lost 3 bases and 8 bases respectively, with 13 bases between them. The CDR3 consists of 13 residues. The germline V gene has CDR1 SGHTA and CDR2 FQGTGA. CDR3 region: CASSLFQSVGYTF. CDR3 sequence (DNA): TGTGCCAGCAGCTTGTTCCAGAGTGTCGGCTACACCTTC.

This clone came up once. V gene TRBV28 combines with J gene TRBJ2-2, with TRBD1 identical over 10 bases. This CDR3 contains 15 residues. The ends lost 6 bases at V and 7 bases at J; junction bases unmatched: 8. CDR1 and CDR2 from the germline V gene are MDHEN and SYDVKM. CDR3 bases: TGTGCCAGCAGCCCGACAGGGGGCCGCGTCGGGGAGCTGTTTTTT. Amino acid sequence: CASSPTGGRVGELFF.

The chain recombines TRBV19 with TRBJ1-1; D call uncertain. The CDR3 extends over 11 amino acids. Germline V gene sequence: CDR1 LNHDA, CDR2 SQIVND (reference sequence). V was clipped by 5 bases and J by 11 bases, with 12 bases between them. CDR3 amino acids: CASSVSLMAFF. The CDR3 DNA follows: TGTGCCAGTAGTGTGAGCCTTATGGCTTTCTTT.

The genes are TRBV6-5 and TRBJ1-1, with D tentatively TRBD1 (6 bases). The CDR3 extends over 15 amino acids. In germline, CDR1 is MNHEY, CDR2 SVGAGI. V was shortened by 4 bases and J by 5 bases, with 17 bases between the two germline ends. The CDR3 spells CASSSPRGARTEAFF. The DNA of the CDR3 is TGTGCCAGCAGTTCCCCCCGGGGGGCGCGGACTGAAGCTTTCTTT.

The chain links TRBV15 to TRBJ1-1; 7 bases line up with TRBD1. This CDR3 contains 14 residues. Trimming cost V 5 bases and J 4 bases; bases outside gene matches: 7. The V gene's germline CDR1 is LNHNV and CDR2 YYDKDF (reference sequence). The CDR3 protein is CATSSQGVGTEAFF. The CDR3 DNA sequence: TGTGCCACCAGCTCCCAGGGGGTTGGCACTGAAGCTTTCTTT. The whole variable domain, remainder taken from reference TRBV15 and TRBJ1-1, is DAMVIQNPRYQVTQFGKPVTLSCSQTLNHNVMYWYQQKSSQAPKLLFHYYDKDFNNEADTPDNFQSRRPNTSFCFLDIRSPGLGDTAMYLCATSSQGVGTEAFFGQGTRLTVV.

This chain links TRBV19 with TRBJ1-1, with D hard to call. The V gene lost 6 bases and the J gene lost 4 bases, with 12 bases spanning the gap. The V gene's germline CDR1 is LNHDA and CDR2 SQIVND (reference sequence). The CDR3 is made up of 13 amino acids. The CDR3 here is CASSAGGITEAFF. The CDR3 DNA reads as TGTGCCAGTAGCGCAGGTGGAATCACTGAAGCTTTCTTT. The whole variable domain, remainder taken from reference TRBV19 and TRBJ1-1, is DGGITQSPKYLFRKEGQNVTLSCEQNLNHDAMYWYRQDPGQGLRLIYYSQIVNDFQKGDIAEGYSVSREKKESFPLTVTSAQKNPTAFYLCASSAGGITEAFFGQGTRLTVV.

The rearrangement links TRBV9 to TRBJ1-6, with D possibly matching TRBD1 (5 bases). The V end lost 2 bases, the J end lost 11 bases, and 8 bases lay between the germline ends. This CDR3 has 12 residues. Germline V lookup: CDR1 SGDLS, CDR2 YYNGEE. The CDR3 loop is CASSVEGTPLHF. CDR3 in DNA: TGTGCCAGCAGCGTTGAGGGGACACCCCTCCACTTT.

On this clone: The identical CDR3 is also encoded by other nucleotide sequences in the sample. The chain employs TRBV9 and TRBJ2-1; D might be TRBD2 (6 bases). Per germline, CDR1 SGDLS and CDR2 YYNGEE. Deletions cut 2 bases from V and 2 bases from J, with 8 bases between. This CDR3 is built from 14 residues. This CDR3 reads CASSVAGTYNEQFF. CDR3 DNA: TGTGCCAGCAGCGTGGCGGGAACCTACAATGAGCAGTTCTTC.

This clone was observed at least ten times. The rearrangement uses TRBV9 and TRBJ2-1; TRBD2 matches at 10 bases. This CDR3 region has 15 residues. The germline V gene has CDR1 SGDLS and CDR2 YYNGEE. V trimming: 0 bases; J trimming: 7 bases; junction bases outside the gene matches: 4. The CDR3 sequence is CASSVASGSGNEQFF. CDR3 nucleotides: TGTGCCAGCAGCGTAGCTAGCGGGAGTGGTAATGAGCAGTTCTTC. Full variable domain (missing parts from reference TRBV9 and TRBJ2-1): DSGVTQTPKHLITATGQRVTLRCSPRSGDLSVYWYQQSLDQGLQFLIQYYNGEERAKGNILERFSAQQFPDLHSELNLSSLELGDSALYFCASSVASGSGNEQFFGPGTRLTVL.

V is TRBV7-8 and J is TRBJ1-4; 11 positions match TRBD1. The CDR3 covers 15 residues. Germline assignment: CDR1 SGHVS and CDR2 FQNEAQ. The J segment lost 7 bases and the V segment lost 3 bases, leaving 4 bases of the junction unmatched. The CDR3 DNA is TGTGCCAGCAGCTTTGGACAGGGGGCTGGTGAAAAACTGTTTTTT. The encoded protein is CASSFGQGAGEKLFF.

The V and J genes are TRBV12-5 and TRBJ2-6; 8 nucleotides line up with TRBD1. V was clipped by 0 bases and J by 0 bases; unmatched bases: 10. The CDR3 totals 20 residues. The germline CDR1 and CDR2 sequences are LGHNT and FRNRAP. In nucleotides, the CDR3 is TGTGCTAGTGGTTTGGTACCCAAGACAGGGGAGACCTCTGGGGCCAACGTCCTGACTTTC. Encoded protein: CASGLVPKTGETSGANVLTF.

V is TRBV5-4 and J is TRBJ2-3, with D unresolved. Trimming removed 0 bases from V and 4 bases from J, with 12 bases in between. Germline V gene data show CDR1 as SGHNT and CDR2 as YYREEE (reference sequence). The length of the CDR3 is 15 residues. The CDR3 coding sequence is TGTGCCAGCAGCTTGGAGGGATCCCGGTCAGATACGCAGTATTTT. Its protein is CASSLEGSRSDTQYF.

The CDR3 DNA is TGCAGCGTCCAAAGGGGGCGAGGGACCCAGTACTTC. Amino acids: CSVQRGRGTQYF. The genes are TRBV29-1 and TRBJ2-5, with TRBD1 identical over 7 bases. V lost 6 bases to trimming and J lost 7 bases; unmatched junction nucleotides: 8. Germline V lookup: CDR1 SQVTM, CDR2 ANQGSEA. CDR3 length: 12 residues.